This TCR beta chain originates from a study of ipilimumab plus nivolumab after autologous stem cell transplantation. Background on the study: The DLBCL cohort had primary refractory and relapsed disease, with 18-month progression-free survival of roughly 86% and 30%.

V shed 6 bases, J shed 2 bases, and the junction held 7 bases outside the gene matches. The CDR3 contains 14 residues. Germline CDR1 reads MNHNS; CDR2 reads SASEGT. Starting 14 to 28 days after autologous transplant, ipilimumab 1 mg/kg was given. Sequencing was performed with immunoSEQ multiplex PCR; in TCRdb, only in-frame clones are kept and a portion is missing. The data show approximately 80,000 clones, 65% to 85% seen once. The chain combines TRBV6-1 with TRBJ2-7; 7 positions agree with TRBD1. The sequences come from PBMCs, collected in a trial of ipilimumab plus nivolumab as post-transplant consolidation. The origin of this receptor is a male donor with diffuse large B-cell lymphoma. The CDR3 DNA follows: TGTGCCAGCAGCGAGACAGGGTTCCCCTACGAGCAGTACTTC. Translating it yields CASSETGFPYEQYF.